This is a list of T cell receptor beta chains from one sample in a study of T cell repertoires in cytomegalovirus infection. Each CDR3 protein is one row after TCRdb ran MiXCR on the reads. This table holds roughly 720,000 distinct CDR3 sequences, roughly 36% found once. The specimen sequenced was PBMCs. Receptors originate from a human donor in good health (CMV status not recorded). Some clones in this sample may be carry-over from other donors' samples. Both conserved end residues are part of each CDR3.

v_gene	j_gene	CDR3aa
TRBV4-1	TRBJ2-7	CASSSSREGQYF
TRBV7-6	TRBJ2-1	CASSDGQGNGNEQFF
TRBV7-2	TRBJ2-7	CASSLFGQEPYEQYF
TRBV4-2	TRBJ2-3	CASSHWTGGMDTQYF
TRBV6-1	TRBJ1-5	CASSEPGTGVNQPQHF
TRBV29-1	TRBJ2-1	CSGRGGLYNEQFF
TRBV27	TRBJ1-1	CASSLVLHNTEAFF
TRBV7-2	TRBJ2-2	CASSSRTGELFF
TRBV28	TRBJ2-3	CASSGGGRADTQYF
TRBV5-6	TRBJ2-1	CASSRTSNEQFF
TRBV24-1	TRBJ1-1	CATSDLGSEAFF
TRBV5-4	TRBJ1-4	CASSLLPGEKLFF
TRBV7-6	TRBJ2-1	CASSPITSSYNEQFF
TRBV12-3/TRBV12-4	TRBJ1-2	CASSFRGPGGYTF
TRBV7-2	TRBJ2-4	CASSRDQNIQYF
TRBV12-3/TRBV12-4	TRBJ2-3	CASSGSTSTDTQYF
TRBV28	TRBJ2-5	CASSLQGEETQYF
TRBV6-5	TRBJ1-1	CASSYRGQVNTEAFF
TRBV6-2/TRBV6-3	TRBJ2-5	CASSYGVQTQYF
TRBV14	TRBJ2-3	CASSQDGGADTQYF
TRBV3-1	TRBJ2-5	CASSRTSGGTGVETQYF
TRBV7-6	TRBJ1-4	CASSLNEKLFF
TRBV12-3/TRBV12-4	TRBJ2-2	CASSSPRQERNTGELFF
TRBV7-2	TRBJ2-1	CASSSFNSYNEQFF
TRBV6-6	TRBJ2-7	CASTRQGVYEQYF
TRBV7-6	TRBJ2-7	CASSLAPDRGHDEQYF
TRBV9	TRBJ2-3	CASSAYHFDTQYF
TRBV4-1	TRBJ2-7	CASSPSQGATYEQYF
TRBV7-8	TRBJ2-4	CASSLEASGDLAKNIQYF
TRBV7-8	TRBJ2-1	CASSLRLAGGLTYNEQFF
TRBV28	TRBJ2-7	CATRGRTYYEQYF
TRBV5-3	TRBJ2-2	CASSASRGVVGELFF
TRBV19	TRBJ1-2	CASTGTQAGYGYTF
TRBV7-8	TRBJ1-5	CASRLGTGRNQPQHF